Listed below are T cell receptor beta chains from one sample, sequenced in a study of human T cells and chemical hapten exposure. Each CDR3 protein is one row after TCRdb ran MiXCR on the RACE reads. Of about 380,000 distinct CDR3 sequences listed, roughly 4.8% are singletons. Sample: whole blood, taken in connection with sensitization to the hapten diphenylcyclopropenone (DPC). Receptors originate from a woman in her forties or fifties with alopecia areata. Some clones in this sample may be carry-over from other donors' samples. The CDR3 runs from the conserved cysteine through the conserved F or W. A D gene is named only where the DNA matches it firmly. Not every row has a clone size; where given, it reads once, few, many or a size class.

d_call: TRBD1
clone_size: many
j_call: TRBJ1-1
v_call: TRBV12-3/TRBV12-4
cdr3_aa: CASSGWVWGQAMNTEAFF
cdr3_nt: TGTGCCAGCAGTGGATGGGTTTGGGGACAGGCGATGAACACTGAAGCTTTCTTT

d_call: NA
clone_size: NA
j_call: TRBJ1-2
v_call: TRBV12-3/TRBV12-4
cdr3_aa: CASNFGQLHYGYTF
cdr3_nt: TGTGCCAGCAATTTCGGACAGTTGCACTATGGCTACACCTTC

d_call: NA
clone_size: NA
j_call: TRBJ2-5
v_call: TRBV5-1
cdr3_aa: CASSWRDRQETQYF
cdr3_nt: TGCGCCAGCAGCTGGCGGGACAGACAAGAGACCCAGTACTTC

d_call: NA
clone_size: many
j_call: TRBJ2-5
v_call: TRBV7-8
cdr3_aa: CASSSSQEPGETQYF
cdr3_nt: TGTGCCAGCAGCTCCTCTCAGGAGCCGGGGGAGACCCAGTACTTC

d_call: TRBD2
clone_size: many
j_call: TRBJ2-1
v_call: TRBV29-1
cdr3_aa: CSVLLAGSYNEQFF
cdr3_nt: TGCAGCGTTTTACTAGCGGGGTCTTACAATGAGCAGTTCTTC

d_call: NA
clone_size: few
j_call: TRBJ2-2
v_call: TRBV11-3
cdr3_aa: CASSSTARAGELFF
cdr3_nt: TGTGCCAGCAGCTCAACGGCCCGGGCCGGGGAGCTGTTTTTT

d_call: TRBD1
clone_size: few
j_call: TRBJ1-3
v_call: TRBV27
cdr3_aa: CASTGTGDHTIYF
cdr3_nt: TGTGCCAGCACCGGGACAGGGGACCACACCATATATTTT

d_call: NA
clone_size: many
j_call: TRBJ2-7
v_call: TRBV6-6
cdr3_aa: CASSYGEAYEQYF
cdr3_nt: TGTGCCAGCAGTTACGGGGAGGCCTACGAGCAGTACTTC

d_call: NA
clone_size: many
j_call: TRBJ1-2
v_call: TRBV3-1
cdr3_aa: CASSQTSGYTF
cdr3_nt: TGTGCCAGCAGCCAGACGAGCGGCTACACCTTC

d_call: NA
clone_size: NA
j_call: TRBJ1-6
v_call: TRBV15
cdr3_aa: CATSRVRGGSYNSPFHF
cdr3_nt: TGTGCCACCAGCAGAGTACGCGGCGGGTCCTATAATTCACCCTTCCACTTT

d_call: TRBD1
clone_size: NA
j_call: TRBJ1-6
v_call: TRBV12-3/TRBV12-4
cdr3_aa: CASSLAGGRGQSPLHF
cdr3_nt: TGTGCCAGCAGTTTAGCGGGGGGAAGGGGGCAATCACCCCTCCACTTT

d_call: TRBD2
clone_size: many
j_call: TRBJ2-1
v_call: TRBV5-1
cdr3_aa: CASSLPGGLNNEQFF
cdr3_nt: TGCGCCAGCAGCCTCCCGGGGGGGTTAAACAATGAGCAGTTCTTC

d_call: NA
clone_size: few
j_call: TRBJ2-2
v_call: TRBV9
cdr3_aa: CASSVEVSGTGELFF
cdr3_nt: TGTGCCAGCAGCGTAGAAGTGTCGGGCACCGGGGAGCTGTTTTTT

d_call: NA
clone_size: many
j_call: TRBJ2-1
v_call: TRBV7-6
cdr3_aa: CASSLGGSGEQFF
cdr3_nt: TGTGCCAGCAGCTTAGGTGGGTCTGGTGAGCAGTTCTTC

d_call: NA
clone_size: many
j_call: TRBJ1-3
v_call: TRBV20-1
cdr3_aa: CSAPEEDPSGNTIYF
cdr3_nt: TGCAGTGCCCCGGAAGAGGACCCCTCTGGAAACACCATATATTTT

d_call: NA
clone_size: NA
j_call: TRBJ2-7
v_call: TRBV6-5
cdr3_aa: CASRGSRGQDYEQYF
cdr3_nt: TGTGCCAGCAGAGGGTCACGGGGACAAGACTACGAGCAGTACTTC

d_call: NA
clone_size: NA
j_call: TRBJ2-3
v_call: TRBV29-1
cdr3_aa: CSGAPGGTDTQYF
cdr3_nt: TGCAGCGGAGCCCCCGGGGGCACAGATACGCAGTATTTT

d_call: NA
clone_size: NA
j_call: TRBJ1-3
v_call: TRBV3-1
cdr3_aa: CASSYGDVGNTIYF
cdr3_nt: TGTGCCAGCAGCTACGGGGACGTGGGAAACACCATATATTTT

d_call: NA
clone_size: few
j_call: TRBJ2-5
v_call: TRBV24-1
cdr3_aa: CATSDLRDNQETQYF
cdr3_nt: TGTGCCACCAGTGATCTCCGGGACAACCAAGAGACCCAGTACTTC

d_call: NA
clone_size: few
j_call: TRBJ1-1
v_call: TRBV3-1
cdr3_aa: CASSQGDNNFF
cdr3_nt: TGTGCCAGCAGCCAAGGTGACAACAATTTCTTT

d_call: NA
clone_size: many
j_call: TRBJ2-2
v_call: TRBV11-2
cdr3_aa: CASSNSGELFF
cdr3_nt: TGTGCCAGCAGCAATTCCGGGGAGCTGTTTTTT

d_call: NA
clone_size: many
j_call: TRBJ2-4
v_call: TRBV12-5
cdr3_aa: CASVLAEAKNIQYF
cdr3_nt: TGTGCTAGTGTATTGGCAGAAGCCAAAAACATTCAGTACTTC

d_call: TRBD1
clone_size: few
j_call: TRBJ1-4
v_call: TRBV24-1
cdr3_aa: CATSDSTGRSEKLFF
cdr3_nt: TGTGCCACCAGTGATTCGACAGGGCGGAGTGAAAAACTGTTTTTT

d_call: NA
clone_size: many
j_call: TRBJ2-7
v_call: TRBV10-2
cdr3_aa: CASSKDRTQPYEQYF
cdr3_nt: TGCGCCAGCAGTAAAGATAGGACGCAGCCCTACGAGCAGTACTTC

d_call: NA
clone_size: many
j_call: TRBJ2-1
v_call: TRBV29-1
cdr3_aa: CSPELRDGTYNEQFF
cdr3_nt: TGCAGCCCCGAACTCCGGGACGGAACCTACAATGAGCAGTTCTTC

d_call: NA
clone_size: many
j_call: TRBJ2-7
v_call: TRBV20-1
cdr3_aa: CSARDLLGQSISYEQYF
cdr3_nt: TGCAGTGCTAGAGATCTCTTAGGACAGAGTATTTCCTACGAGCAGTACTTC